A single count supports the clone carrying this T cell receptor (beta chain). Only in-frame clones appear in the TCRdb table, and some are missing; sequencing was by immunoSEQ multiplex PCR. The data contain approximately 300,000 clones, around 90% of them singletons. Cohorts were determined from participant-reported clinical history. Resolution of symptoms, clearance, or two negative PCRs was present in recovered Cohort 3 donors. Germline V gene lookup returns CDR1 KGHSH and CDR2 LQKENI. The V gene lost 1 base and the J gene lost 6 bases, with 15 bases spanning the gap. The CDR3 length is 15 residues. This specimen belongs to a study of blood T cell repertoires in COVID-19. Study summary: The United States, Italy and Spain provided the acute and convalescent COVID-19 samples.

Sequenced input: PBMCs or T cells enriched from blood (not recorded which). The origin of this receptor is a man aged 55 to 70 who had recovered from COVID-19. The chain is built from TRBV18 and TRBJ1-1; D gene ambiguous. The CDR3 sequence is CASSPLDGGSAEAFF. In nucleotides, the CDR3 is TGTGCCAGCTCACCACTAGACGGAGGGTCGGCTGAAGCTTTCTTT.